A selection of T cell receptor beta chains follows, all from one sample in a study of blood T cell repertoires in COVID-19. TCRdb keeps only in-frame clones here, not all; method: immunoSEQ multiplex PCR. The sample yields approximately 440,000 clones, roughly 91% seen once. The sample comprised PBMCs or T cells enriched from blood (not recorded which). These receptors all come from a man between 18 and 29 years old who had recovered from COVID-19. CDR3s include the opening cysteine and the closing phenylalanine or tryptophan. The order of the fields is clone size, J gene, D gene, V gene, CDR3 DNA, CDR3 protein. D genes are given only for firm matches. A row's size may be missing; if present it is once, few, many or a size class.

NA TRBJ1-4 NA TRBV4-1 TGCGCCAGCAGCCAAATATCGGCAGGGGAGGGGGAAAAACTGTTTTTT CASSQISAGEGEKLFF
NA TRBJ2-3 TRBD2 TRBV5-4 TGTGCCAGCAGCCCCATGGGCGGGGGGGTTAGCACAGATACGCAGTATTTT CASSPMGGGVSTDTQYF
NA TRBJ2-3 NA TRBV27 TGTGCCAGCAGTTCACAGTCAACCAACACAGATACGCAGTATTTT CASSSQSTNTDTQYF
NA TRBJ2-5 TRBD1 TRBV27 TGTGCCAGCAGTTCCCGGACAGGGGGGGATTGGGAGACCCAGTACTTC CASSSRTGGDWETQYF
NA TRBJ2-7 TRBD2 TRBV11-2 TGTGCCAGCAGTCAACTAGCGGGAATGGCCTACGAGCAGTACTTC CASSQLAGMAYEQYF
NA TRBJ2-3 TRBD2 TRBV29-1 TGCAGCGTTGACGAGCGGGGGGGCATGACAGATACGCAGTATTTT CSVDERGGMTDTQYF
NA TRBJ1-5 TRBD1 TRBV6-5 TGTGCCAGCAGTCAGGGGGAACGTCAGCCCCAGCATTTT CASSQGERQPQHF
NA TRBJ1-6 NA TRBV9 TGTGCCAGCAGCGGAGGGACACTAGGCACGTCACCCCTCCACTTT CASSGGTLGTSPLHF
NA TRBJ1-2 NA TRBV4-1 TGCGCCAGCAACCGTCTCCCGACCGGGGGGGGTGGCTACACCTTC CASNRLPTGGGGYTF
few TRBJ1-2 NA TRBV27 TGTGCCAGCAGATACGGGGCTAACTATGGCTACACCTTC CASRYGANYGYTF
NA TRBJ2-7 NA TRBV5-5 TGTGCCAGCAGCTTGGTAGGGAGGACCTCCTACGAGCAGTACTTC CASSLVGRTSYEQYF
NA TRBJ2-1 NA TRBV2 TGTGCCAGCAGTGGCCCGGCGGGCAGGAACAATGAGCAGTTCTTC CASSGPAGRNNEQFF
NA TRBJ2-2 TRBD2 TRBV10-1 TGCGCCAAAGTAGCGGGAGGGGAGGCCGGGGAGCTGTTTTTT CAKVAGGEAGELFF
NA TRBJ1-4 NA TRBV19 TGTGCCAGTAGTATGAACCCGCTCGGAGGGGCGTATGAAAAACTGTTTTTT CASSMNPLGGAYEKLFF
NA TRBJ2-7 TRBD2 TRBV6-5 TGTGCCAGCAGGACGACTAGCGGGAGCGCCTACGAGCAGTACTTC CASRTTSGSAYEQYF
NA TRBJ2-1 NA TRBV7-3 TGTGCCAGCAGCGCCTACCGGGATCTCAATGAGCAGTTCTTC CASSAYRDLNEQFF
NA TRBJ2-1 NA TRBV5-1 TGCGCCAGCAGCTTGGGGCTTCCCTCCTACAATGAGCAGTTCTTC CASSLGLPSYNEQFF
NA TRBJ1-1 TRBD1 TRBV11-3 TGTGCCAGCAGCTTAGGACAGGGAGATAACACTGAAGCTTTCTTT CASSLGQGDNTEAFF
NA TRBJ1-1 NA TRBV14 TGTGCCAGCAGCCAAGTGCGGGGGGCGGGCACTGAAGCTTTCTTT CASSQVRGAGTEAFF
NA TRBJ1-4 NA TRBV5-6 TGTGCCAGCACAGTACGCACTAATGAAAAACTGTTTTTT CASTVRTNEKLFF
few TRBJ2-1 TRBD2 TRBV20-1 TGCAGTGCTAGTGAGCCCGCGGGAGGTTCTGAGCAGTTCTTC CSASEPAGGSEQFF
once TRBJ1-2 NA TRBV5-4 TGTGCCAGCAGCGGGAGGGAACAGCACTATGGCTACACCTTC CASSGREQHYGYTF
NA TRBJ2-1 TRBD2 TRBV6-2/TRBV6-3 TGTGCCAGCAGTTACTCGACGGGAGGCAGTACTGAGCAGTTCTTC CASSYSTGGSTEQFF
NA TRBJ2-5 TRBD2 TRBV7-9 TGTGCCAGCAGCTTAGGCATCGGCTTCGGCCTAGCGGGAGAGACCCAGTACTTC CASSLGIGFGLAGETQYF
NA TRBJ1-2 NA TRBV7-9 TGTGCCAGCAGCTTAGCGCAGGGAGGGTTCACCTTC CASSLAQGGFTF
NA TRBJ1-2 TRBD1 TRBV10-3 TGTGCCGGCGGACAGGGGAACGACTATGGCTACACCTTC CAGGQGNDYGYTF
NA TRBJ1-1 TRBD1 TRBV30 TGTGCCTGGTCGACAGGGGGCTATTCGGACACTGAAGCTTTCTTT CAWSTGGYSDTEAFF
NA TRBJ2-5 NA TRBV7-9 TGTGCCAGCAGCTTAGGGCAGGGTATGGAAGAGACCCAGTACTTC CASSLGQGMEETQYF
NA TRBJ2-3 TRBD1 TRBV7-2 TGTGCCAGCAGCTACTTAGACAGGGCGAGCACAGATACGCAGTATTTT CASSYLDRASTDTQYF
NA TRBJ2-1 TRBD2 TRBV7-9 TGTGCCAGCAGCTTAGCCCCGGGACTACCCTACAATGAGCAGTTCTTC CASSLAPGLPYNEQFF
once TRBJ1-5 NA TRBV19 TGTGCCAGTAGTACGAGACAGAATCAGCCCCAGCATTTT CASSTRQNQPQHF